This entry describes one T cell receptor beta chain. Its antigen specificity is not known. Per-base quality was not reported, and no clone a single base away is much larger than it. The sample belongs to a study of graft-versus-host responses after intestinal transplantation (dated by TCRdb to the early 2020s). Background for the entire study: The transplants that recipients received were multivisceral, liver-intestinal, or isolated intestinal. All recipients received anti-thymocyte globulin induction followed by maintenance tacrolimus and steroids for about three years. Graft-versus-host and host-versus-graft alloreactive T cell clones were tracked in the graft, circulation and bone marrow after intestinal transplantation using bulk TCR-beta CDR3 sequencing. To identify alloreactive clones, pre-transplant mixed lymphocyte reaction products were sequenced and compared with unstimulated pre-transplant donor and recipient T cells. A cohort of under 30 intestinal transplant recipients, including one retransplant, was enrolled, and a few patients lacking pretransplant specimens were excluded. Donor T cell macrochimerism was defined as a peak of at least 4% donor T cells among recipient peripheral blood mononuclear cells. Samples from a few later patients were sequenced in-house on an Illumina MiSeq with MiXCR processing rather than by the commercial service.

Interpreted using the paper, the time point label stands for: cells obtained before transplantation from donor or recipient. CD3+CD4+ and CD3+CD8+ populations were FACS-sorted from unstimulated pre-transplant donor and recipient cells taken from spleen or lymph nodes. Receptor amplification or capture employed the immunoSEQ multiplex PCR assay. In most patients, genomic DNA was isolated using the Qiagen DNeasy Blood and Tissue Kit and sent frozen to Adaptive Biotechnologies for TCR sequencing. For most patients, genomic DNA was subjected to high-throughput TCR-beta CDR3 sequencing by Adaptive Biotechnologies. For the original study's pipeline: TCR sequencing data for over 15 patients were retrieved from Adaptive's ImmunoSEQ software; three other patients were processed with MiXCR and VDJtools. To correct CD4 versus CD8 sorting errors, any sequence found in both subsets at a frequency ratio below 5:1 was removed. CDR3 nucleotide sequences shared by donor and recipient were removed because the origin of these sequences could not be assigned. Alloreactive clones required at least 2-fold expansion over unstimulated cells and minimum CFSE-low frequency of 0.002% (template counts) or 0.001% (read counts). A clone was considered mappable if detected in the sequenced pre-transplant spleen, lymph node, or MLR CFSE-low populations of the donor or recipient. The cumulative frequency of alloreactive clones was calculated as a percentage of all sequences, weighted by copy number. TCRdb re-hosts the immuneACCESS table, in-frame sequences only. Its copies lack some clones; in the studies checked, an unresolved V gene accounts for under half of them, and the cause for the rest is not known. D and trimming were read from the DNA, whereas the V and J calls and clone size are those reported in that table. The table for this sample lists fewer than 55,000 clones; around 95% of them were counted only once. The ten largest account for around 0.21% of the sample.

Results the study describes overall, beyond this receptor: The conclusions were limited by the relatively low number and heterogeneity of the intestinal transplant patients. Early after transplant, peak levels of circulating GvH clones were found to be associated with declines in HvG clones. In patients with donor T cell macrochimerism, the allografts had high GvH to HvG T cell clonal ratios. GvH clones were detected in recipient bone marrow, and some appeared earlier in ileal mucosa or blood, consistent with an intestinal mucosal origin.

The germline V gene (reference sequence) supplies CDR1 MNHEY and CDR2 SMNVEV. The V end gives up 5 bases and the J end 3 bases, leaving 10 bases in the junction not matched to a gene. The CDR3 has 17 amino acids, counting the end cysteine and phenylalanine. The CDR3 DNA has 51 bases and is translated from base 1. The chain joins TRBV27 to TRBJ1-3, and TRBD1 matches 10 of the central bases. Sequenced here: unstimulated CD8+ T cells sorted from spleen or lymph node cells, sampled before transplant. The TCR was taken from a human donor who was the organ donor for an intestinal transplant. The CDR3 region reads CASSPQMTGGRGNTIYF. The nucleotide sequence is TGTGCCAGCAGTCCCCAAATGACAGGGGGCCGTGGAAACACCATATATTTT.